This T cell receptor beta chain comes out of a study of OX40 agonist ivuxolimab in advanced cancers. Study-level background: Prior anti-PD-1, anti-PD-L1 or anti-CTLA-4 therapy did not bar entry, and 40% had some. Study-level points and caveats: Researchers did not establish what antigens the expanded peripheral T cells target.

Trimming pared 7 bases from V and 6 bases from J, leaving 13 bases between. The CDR3 has 14 amino acids. Looked up from germline, CDR1 is SNHLY and CDR2 is FYNNEI. About this clone itself: Its matching antigen is unknown.

TCRdb keeps only in-frame clones here, not all; method: immunoSEQ multiplex PCR. The sample lists some 89,000 clones, around four fifths occurring once. Sequencing used CD4+ or CD8+ T cells sorted from blood, obtained in a trial of the OX40 agonist ivuxolimab. The V gene is TRBV2, the J gene TRBJ1-6, with D possibly TRBD1 on 6 matching bases. The TCR comes from an adult with an advanced solid tumor such as melanoma, head and neck, liver or kidney cancer. The chain's CDR3 is CASMGGLGNSPLHF. The CDR3, as DNA: TGTGCCAGCATGGGGGGGCTAGGTAATTCACCCCTCCACTTT.